These 9 T cell receptor beta chains share one sample of origin, sequenced in a study of T cells expressing NK-cell markers. TCRdb reanalyzed the 5' RACE reads, giving one entry per CDR3 protein sequence and no DNA. The table lists about 430,000 distinct CDR3 sequences. The sequencing sample was made of blood T cells: a sorted CD56 or NKG2C T cell subset, CD4+ or CD8+ T cells, or bulk PBMC T cells (not recorded which). These receptors came from a woman aged 45-60 years in good health.

V usage is TRBV5-1 and J usage is TRBJ1-6; the D call of TRBD1 rests on TCRdb alone, since no DNA is present to check it. Germline V gene data show CDR1 as SGHRS and CDR2 as YFSETQ. This CDR3 spans 17 amino acids. The CDR3 region is CASSLGPDRNYNSPLHF.

J is TRBJ2-3 and V is TRBV5-1; the D gene TCRdb calls, TRBD2, cannot be checked with no DNA. The CDR3 has 16 residues. Germline V gives CDR1 SGHRS, CDR2 YFSETQ. The CDR3 region is CASSETSGRAADTQYF.

The V gene is TRBV29-1, the J gene TRBJ2-3; the TCRdb call, TRBD1, lacks DNA for checking. This CDR3 is built from 14 residues. Germline lookup yields CDR1 SQVTM and CDR2 ANQGSEA. This CDR3 reads CSVEDFGGANTQYF.

The chain carries TRBV6-6 and TRBJ1-4; TCRdb lists TRBD1, though no DNA is available to test this call. CDR1 is MNHNY and CDR2 is SVGAGI in the germline V gene (reference sequence). The CDR3 extends over 17 amino acids. This CDR3 is CASSQGQGRTTNEKLFF.

The chain links TRBV20-1 to TRBJ2-3; the TCRdb call, TRBD2, lacks DNA for checking. From germline, CDR1 is DFQATT and CDR2 SNEGSKA (reference sequence). There are 18 residues in the CDR3. This CDR3 reads CSAPIASGRASHTDTQYF.

The chain recombines TRBV5-5 with TRBJ2-3; the D gene TCRdb calls, TRBD1, cannot be checked with no DNA. CDR1 and CDR2 from the germline V gene are SGHKS and YYEKEE (reference sequence). There are 14 residues in the CDR3. CDR3 protein: CASSLAAGEDTQYF.

The V and J genes are TRBV7-8 and TRBJ1-2; the D call from TCRdb, TRBD1, cannot be confirmed without DNA. CDR1 is SGHVS, CDR2 FQNEAQ, per germline. This CDR3 has 13 residues. The CDR3: CASSPRTGRGYTF. Full variable domain (rest looked up from reference TRBV7-8 and TRBJ1-2): GAGVSQSPRYKVAKRGQDVALRCDPISGHVSLFWYQQALGQGPEFLTYFQNEAQLDKSGLPSDRFFAERPEGSVSTLKIQRTQQEDSAVYLCASSPRTGRGYTFGSGTRLTVV.

The chain uses TRBV20-1 and TRBJ1-1; TCRdb calls TRBD1, which cannot be checked without DNA. CDR1 and CDR2 from the germline V gene are DFQATT and SNEGSKA (reference sequence). This CDR3 region has 13 residues. This chain's CDR3 is CSAGTTGDTEAFF.

V gene TRBV7-9 combines with J gene TRBJ2-7. CDR3 length equals 14 residues. CDR1 is SEHNR, CDR2 FQNEAQ, per germline (reference sequence). CDR3 loop: CASSQSVVHYEQYF.